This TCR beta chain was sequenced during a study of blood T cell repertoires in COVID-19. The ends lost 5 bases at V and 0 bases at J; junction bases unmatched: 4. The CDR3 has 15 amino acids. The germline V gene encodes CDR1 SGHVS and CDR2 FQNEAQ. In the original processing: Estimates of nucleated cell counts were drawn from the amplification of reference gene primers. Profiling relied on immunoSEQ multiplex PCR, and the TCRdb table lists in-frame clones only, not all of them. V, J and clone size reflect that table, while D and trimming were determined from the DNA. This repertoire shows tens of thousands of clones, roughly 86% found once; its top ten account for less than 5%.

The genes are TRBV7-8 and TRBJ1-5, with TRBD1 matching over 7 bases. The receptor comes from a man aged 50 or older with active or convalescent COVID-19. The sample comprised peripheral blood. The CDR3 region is CASSPGQYSNQPQHF. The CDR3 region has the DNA TGTGCCAGCAGCCCGGGACAGTATAGCAATCAGCCCCAGCATTTT.